These 10 T cell receptor beta chains were sequenced from one sample in a study of Ad26.COV2.S vaccination and SARS-CoV-2 variants. Assay used: immunoSEQ multiplex PCR; TCRdb lists only in-frame clones, some missing. The table lists about 680,000 clones, 70% to 90% of them singletons. Regarding treatment: over 15 received Ad26.COV2.S at low or high dose, single or two shots; a few received placebo; per-sample allocation not given. Specimens were obtained on day 63 following the first vaccine or placebo injection. The sequenced sample was peripheral blood, obtained in a trial of Ad26.COV2.S vaccine versus placebo. The receptors come from a person between 18 and 60 years old who received the Ad26.COV2.S COVID-19 vaccine or a placebo.

V gene TRBV5-4 combines with J gene TRBJ1-1; possible D gene TRBD1, 5 bases. In germline, CDR1 is SGHNT, CDR2 YYREEE (reference sequence). Trimming removed 3 bases from V and 4 bases from J, with 19 bases in between. CDR3 length: 16 amino acids. The CDR3 region is CASSSAWGSLVTEAFF. The CDR3 region has the DNA TGTGCCAGCAGCTCCGCTTGGGGGAGTCTGGTCACTGAAGCTTTCTTT.

This sequence joins TRBV29-1 and TRBJ2-7; TRBD2 aligns across 9 bases. After removal of 3 bases from V and 12 bases from J, the junction contained 6 bases not matched to a gene. This CDR3 spans 11 amino acids. The V gene's germline CDR1 is SQVTM and CDR2 ANQGSEA. This chain's CDR3 is CSVEEGGRVYF. The CDR3, as DNA: TGCAGCGTTGAGGAGGGCGGGAGGGTGTACTTC.

This clone was seen once. The chain uses TRBV11-2 and TRBJ2-7, with D maybe TRBD2 (5 bases). Germline V gene lookup returns CDR1 SGHAT and CDR2 FQNNGV. With 3 bases removed from V and 7 bases from J, the gap between germline ends came to 7 bases. CDR3 size: 11 residues. The CDR3, as DNA: TGTGCCAGCAGCTTCCCGGGAGAGCAGTACTTC. Amino acids: CASSFPGEQYF. Complete variable domain (other parts from reference TRBV11-2 and TRBJ2-7): EAGVAQSPRYKIIEKRQSVAFWCNPISGHATLYWYQQILGQGPKLLIQFQNNGVVDDSQLPKDRFSAERLKGVDSTLKIQPAKLEDSAVYLCASSFPGEQYFGPGTRLTVT.

This clone was counted only a few times. The chain combines TRBV11-2 with TRBJ2-7, with 7 bases fitting TRBD1. CDR1 is SGHAT, CDR2 FQNNGV, per germline. V lost 11 bases, J lost 6 bases, and 10 bases stayed unmatched. CDR3 length: 12 amino acids. The CDR3 DNA reads TGTGCCTCCAGCTTCGGACAGGCCGAGCAGTACTTC. This translates into CASSFGQAEQYF.

The genes are TRBV5-5 and TRBJ1-4, with D possibly being TRBD1 (6 bases). Germline V CDR1 and CDR2: SGHKS, YYEKEE (reference sequence). The CDR3 spans 15 residues. V lost 3 bases and J lost 8, with 17 bases in between. The CDR3 DNA sequence: TGTGCCAGCAGCTGGGGACCGCCTGGACAGGAAAAACTGTTTTTT. It specifies CASSWGPPGQEKLFF.

The chain uses TRBV19 and TRBJ2-1; perhaps TRBD1 as D (5 bases). Between the trimmed V and J ends, which lost 2 bases and 8 bases, there was a span of 13 bases. The CDR3 loop spans 14 amino acids. Germline lookup yields CDR1 LNHDA and CDR2 SQIVND (reference sequence). CDR3 sequence (DNA): TGTGCCAGTAGTATAACGCCCAGGGTTTATGAGCAGTTCTTC. Amino acids: CASSITPRVYEQFF.

The rearrangement links TRBV4-3 to TRBJ2-2; 7 positions match TRBD1. The length of the CDR3 is 15 residues. CDR1 is LGHNA, CDR2 YSLEER, per germline. Losses at the gene ends were 3 bases for V and 2 bases for J; bases not matched to a gene: 3. The CDR3 sequence: CASSHGDRNTGELFF. CDR3 DNA: TGCGCCAGCAGCCACGGGGACAGAAACACCGGGGAGCTGTTTTTT.

The chain couples TRBV18 to TRBJ1-2; no definite D call. Germline V gene lookup returns CDR1 KGHSH and CDR2 LQKENI. The germline V and J ends were trimmed by 6 bases and 0 bases, with 17 bases remaining between them. The CDR3 runs 16 residues. The CDR3 is CASSPTIPDPNYGYTF. The CDR3 DNA reads TGTGCCAGCTCCCCAACGATCCCAGATCCTAACTATGGCTACACCTTC.

This clone has more than one count but fewer than ten. Other DNA sequences in this sample translate to the same CDR3. The CDR3 DNA reads TGCGCCAGCAGCCTCCAAGAGACCCAGTACTTC. Protein product: CASSLQETQYF. The chain employs TRBV5-1 and TRBJ2-5, with D unresolved. V was pared by 4 bases and J by 1 base, with 2 bases between. The germline CDR1 and CDR2 sequences are SGHRS and YFSETQ. The CDR3 has 11 amino acids.

Only one count was recorded for this clone. This chain links TRBV5-6 with TRBJ2-7, with 7 bases fitting TRBD1. V shed 0 bases and J 0 bases; nucleotides not matched to a gene: 3. Germline CDR1 reads SGHDT; CDR2 reads YYEEEE. The CDR3 totals 15 residues. The DNA for the CDR3 is TGTGCCAGCAGCTTGGCAGGGGGTCGCTCCTACGAGCAGTACTTC. Translated, it gives CASSLAGGRSYEQYF.